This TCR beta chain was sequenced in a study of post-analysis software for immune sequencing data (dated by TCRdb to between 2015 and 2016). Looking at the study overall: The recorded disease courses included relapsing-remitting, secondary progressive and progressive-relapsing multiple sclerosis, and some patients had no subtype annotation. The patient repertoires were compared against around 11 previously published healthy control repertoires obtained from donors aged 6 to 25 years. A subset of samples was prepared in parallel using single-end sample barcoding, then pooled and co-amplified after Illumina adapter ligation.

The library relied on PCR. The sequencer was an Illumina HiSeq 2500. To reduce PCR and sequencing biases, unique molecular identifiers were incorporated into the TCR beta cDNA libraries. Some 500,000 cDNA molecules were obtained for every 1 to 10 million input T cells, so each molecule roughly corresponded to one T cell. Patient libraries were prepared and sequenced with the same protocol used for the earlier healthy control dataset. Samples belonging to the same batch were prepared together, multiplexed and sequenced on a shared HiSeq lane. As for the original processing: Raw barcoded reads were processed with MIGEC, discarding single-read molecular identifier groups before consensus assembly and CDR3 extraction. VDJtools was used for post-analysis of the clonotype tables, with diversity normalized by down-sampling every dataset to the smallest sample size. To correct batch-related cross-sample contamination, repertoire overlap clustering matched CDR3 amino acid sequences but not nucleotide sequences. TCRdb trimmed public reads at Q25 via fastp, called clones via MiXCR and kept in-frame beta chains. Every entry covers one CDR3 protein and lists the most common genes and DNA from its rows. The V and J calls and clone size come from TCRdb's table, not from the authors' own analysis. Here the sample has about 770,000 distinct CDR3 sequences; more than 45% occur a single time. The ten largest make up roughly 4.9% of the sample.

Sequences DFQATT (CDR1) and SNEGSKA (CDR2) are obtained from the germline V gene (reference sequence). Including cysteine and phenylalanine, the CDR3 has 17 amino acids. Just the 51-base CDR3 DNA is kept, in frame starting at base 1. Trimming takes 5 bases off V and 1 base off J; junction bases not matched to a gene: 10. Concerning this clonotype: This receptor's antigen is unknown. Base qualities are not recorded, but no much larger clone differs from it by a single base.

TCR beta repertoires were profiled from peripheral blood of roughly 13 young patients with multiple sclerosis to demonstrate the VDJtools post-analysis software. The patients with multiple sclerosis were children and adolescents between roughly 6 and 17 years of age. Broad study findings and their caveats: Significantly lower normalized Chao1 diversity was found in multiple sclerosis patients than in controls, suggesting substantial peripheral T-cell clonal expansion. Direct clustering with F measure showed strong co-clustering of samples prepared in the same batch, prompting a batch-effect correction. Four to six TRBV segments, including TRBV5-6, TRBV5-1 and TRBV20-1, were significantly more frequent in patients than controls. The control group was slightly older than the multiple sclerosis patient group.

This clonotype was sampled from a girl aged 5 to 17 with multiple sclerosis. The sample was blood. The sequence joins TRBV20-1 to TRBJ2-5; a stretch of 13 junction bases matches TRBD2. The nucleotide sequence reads TGCAGTGCTCTGCCCCGGACTAGCGGGAGAGTCCAAGAGACCCAGTACTTC. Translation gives CSALPRTSGRVQETQYF.